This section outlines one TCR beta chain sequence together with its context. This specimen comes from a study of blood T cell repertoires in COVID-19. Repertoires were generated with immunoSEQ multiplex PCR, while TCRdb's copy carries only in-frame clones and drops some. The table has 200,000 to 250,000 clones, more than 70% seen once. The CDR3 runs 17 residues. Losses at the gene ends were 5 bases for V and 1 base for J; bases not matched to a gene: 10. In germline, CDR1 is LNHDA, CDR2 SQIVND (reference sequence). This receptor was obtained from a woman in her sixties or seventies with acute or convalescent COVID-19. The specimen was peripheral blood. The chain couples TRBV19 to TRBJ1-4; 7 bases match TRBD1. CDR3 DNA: TGTGCCAGTAGTGCTAGAAACAGGGGAGGAACTAATGAAAAACTGTTTTTT. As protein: CASSARNRGGTNEKLFF.